The 26 T cell receptor beta chains presented below share a single source sample, sequenced in a study of patients and donors after allogeneic stem cell transplantation. MiXCR, applied by TCRdb to the RT-PCR reads, yields one record per CDR3 protein. This sample carries about a million distinct CDR3 sequences, about a sixth of them seen once, and the ten largest clones take approximately 5.9%. Input material: blood, either unsorted or a sorted T cell fraction (not recorded which). Receptor source: a human donor who was either an allogeneic HSCT recipient or a stem cell or donor lymphocyte infusion donor (not recorded which). It is not recorded whose cells these are; they may come from a transplant donor.

This chain joins TRBV2 and TRBJ2-1, with no clear D. This CDR3 is built from 15 residues. V lost 5 bases and J 3 bases, leaving 14 bases between the germline ends. CDR1 and CDR2 from the germline V gene are SNHLY and FYNNEI. CDR3 loop: CASSPALKGYNEQFF. The CDR3 nucleotides are TGTGCCAGCAGTCCTGCCTTGAAGGGCTACAATGAGCAGTTCTTC.

This clonotype has a handful of counts. V and J are TRBV25-1 and TRBJ2-5, with no clear D. Germline-derived CDR1 and CDR2 are MGHDK and SYGVNS. V dropped 4 bases and J dropped 5 bases, with 5 bases sitting between them. There are 11 residues in the CDR3. CDR3 bases: TGTGCCAGCAGTGTTCTTGAGACCCAGTACTTC. Translating gives CASSVLETQYF.

The V gene is TRBV20-1, the J gene TRBJ1-2; TRBD1 aligns across 7 bases. With V trimmed by 5 bases and J by 4 bases, 10 bases remained unmatched. Germline CDR1 and CDR2: DFQATT and SNEGSKA (reference sequence). The CDR3 has 14 residues. Written as DNA, the CDR3 is TGCAGTGCTCCCCGGGACAGCGAATTCTATGGCTACACCTTC. This translates into CSAPRDSEFYGYTF.

This clonotype was counted many times. The V gene is TRBV29-1, the J gene TRBJ2-7; the D gene is possibly TRBD1 (6 bases). Germline values: CDR1 SQVTM, CDR2 ANQGSEA. Deletions cut 1 base from V and 4 bases from J, with 14 bases between. This CDR3 contains 14 residues. CDR3 DNA sequence: TGCAGCGTTGAAGGGGCCGGGACACTTTACGAGCAGTACTTC. This translates into CSVEGAGTLYEQYF.

J is TRBJ2-1 and V is TRBV2; 15 bases agree with TRBD2. V lost 10 bases and J lost 7; bases outside the gene matches: 2. CDR1 is SNHLY and CDR2 is FYNNEI in the germline V gene. The CDR3 sequence is 13 residues long. CDR3 loop: CATGLAGGNEQFF. CDR3 bases: TGTGCCACCGGACTAGCGGGGGGGAATGAGCAGTTCTTC.

V is TRBV11-2 and J is TRBJ2-1; the D call may be TRBD1 or TRBD2 (5 bases each). This CDR3 is built from 14 residues. Looked up from germline, CDR1 is SGHAT and CDR2 is FQNNGV. V was cut by 6 bases and J by 2 bases, with 11 bases left in between. As DNA, the CDR3 is TGTGCCAGCAGGGGACCGGGCGCCTACAATGAGCAGTTCTTC. Translated: CASRGPGAYNEQFF. Full variable domain (outside the CDR3, taken from reference TRBV11-2 and TRBJ2-1): EAGVAQSPRYKIIEKRQSVAFWCNPISGHATLYWYQQILGQGPKLLIQFQNNGVVDDSQLPKDRFSAERLKGVDSTLKIQPAKLEDSAVYLCASRGPGAYNEQFFGPGTRLTVL.

This clonotype was seen repeatedly, ten times or more. As DNA, the CDR3 is TGTGCCAGCAGTTTTAGGGGGAATCAGCCCCAGCATTTT. Its protein product is CASSFRGNQPQHF. The V call is TRBV12-3 or TRBV12-4, the J call TRBJ1-5; tentatively, D is TRBD1 (6 bases). The CDR3 is made up of 13 amino acids. V was shortened by 3 bases and J by 4 bases, with 7 bases between the two germline ends.

Written as DNA, the CDR3 is TGTGCCACCTGGGGACAGCGACGAAATGAGCAGTTCTTC. This encodes CATWGQRRNEQFF. The chain recombines TRBV15 with TRBJ2-1; 7 positions match TRBD1. The CDR3 spans 13 residues. The germline V gene has CDR1 LNHNV and CDR2 YYDKDF (reference sequence). The V gene end was trimmed by 8 bases and the J gene end by 7 bases; junction bases not matched to a gene: 8.

This clonotype occurred a few times. The rearrangement joins TRBV2 to TRBJ2-3; no definite D call. This CDR3 region has 12 residues. Germline V gene lookup returns CDR1 SNHLY and CDR2 FYNNEI. V lost 7 bases and J 5 bases, leaving 10 bases between the germline ends. The CDR3, as DNA: TGTGCCAGCACCCCGGACGGAGATACGCAGTATTTT. Translation: CASTPDGDTQYF.

The rearrangement uses TRBV12-3 or TRBV12-4 and TRBJ2-1, with 7 positions matching TRBD2. The CDR3 is 13 amino acids. Germline trimming cut 6 bases from V and 8 bases from J; bases unmatched to any gene: 7. In nucleotides, the CDR3 is TGTGCCAGCAGGCCGACTAGCAAAGATGAGCAGTTCTTC. It yields the protein CASRPTSKDEQFF.

This clonotype turned up a few times. V gene TRBV7-2 combines with J gene TRBJ2-2, with D unclear. The CDR3 loop spans 13 amino acids. Germline V lookup: CDR1 SGHTA, CDR2 FQGNSA. Trimming took 5 bases from V and 5 from J, leaving 9 bases between them. The CDR3 loop is CASSPSMTGELFF. The CDR3 region has the DNA TGTGCCAGCAGCCCCTCGATGACCGGGGAGCTGTTTTTT. The variable domain in full, completed from reference TRBV7-2 and TRBJ2-2, reads GAGVSQSPSNKVTEKGKDVELRCDPISGHTALYWYRQSLGQGLEFLIYFQGNSAPDKSGLPSDRFSAERTGGSVSTLTIQRTQQEDSAVYLCASSPSMTGELFFGEGSRLTVL.

This chain links TRBV29-1 with TRBJ2-3, with D uncertain. Germline CDR1 SQVTM, CDR2 ANQGSEA. V was trimmed by 0 bases and J by 0 bases, leaving 7 bases between them. This CDR3 spans 14 amino acids. The CDR3 coding sequence is TGCAGCGTTGAAGATCTCGCTAGCACAGATACGCAGTATTTT. It specifies CSVEDLASTDTQYF.

This clonotype came up a few times. The chain combines TRBV5-1 with TRBJ2-5; TRBD2 matches at 9 bases. CDR1 SGHRS and CDR2 YFSETQ come from the germline V gene. CDR3 length: 16 amino acids. Germline trimming cut 3 bases from V and 0 bases from J; bases unmatched to any gene: 6. In nucleotides, the CDR3 is TGCGCCAGCAGCTCTGGGGCGGGAGGGTACCAAGAGACCCAGTACTTC. Translating gives CASSSGAGGYQETQYF.

The table lists this clonotype with a few counts. The chain links TRBV6-5 to TRBJ2-3; D perhaps matches TRBD1 (6 bases). The V end was cut by 4 bases, the J end by 3 bases, with 17 bases between. The CDR3 runs 16 residues. CDR1 and CDR2 (germline): MNHEY, SVGAGI. DNA of the CDR3: TGTGCCAGCAGTTCCTTACAGGGCTCGCGGACAGATACGCAGTATTTT. Its translation: CASSSLQGSRTDTQYF.

The chain couples TRBV6-5 to TRBJ2-7; no reliable D call. The CDR3 runs to 14 residues. Germline CDR1 and CDR2: MNHEY and SVGAGI. The V gene lost 4 bases and the J gene lost 7 bases, with 17 bases spanning the gap. The CDR3 DNA sequence: TGTGCCAGCAGTTTTACTGCTATTTTTGTAGAGCAGTACTTC. Amino acid sequence: CASSFTAIFVEQYF.

A few counts support this clonotype. V and J are TRBV12-3 or TRBV12-4 and TRBJ2-5, with 8 bases identical to TRBD2. The trim removed 2 bases at V and 1 base at J, leaving 9 bases unmatched. The CDR3 runs 17 residues. CDR3 nucleotide sequence: TGTGCCAGCAGTTTAAGTTTCGGGAGGGCCCTCCAAGAGACCCAGTACTTC. Amino acid sequence: CASSLSFGRALQETQYF.

The CDR3 nucleotides are TGTGCCAGCAGAGAAGCAGGGGCCCACTTAGGCTACGAGCAGTACTTC. This codes for CASREAGAHLGYEQYF. V gene TRBV7-2 combines with J gene TRBJ2-7, with D possibly matching TRBD1 (6 bases). With 6 bases removed from V and 3 bases from J, the gap between germline ends came to 21 bases. Looked up from germline, CDR1 is SGHTA and CDR2 is FQGNSA. The CDR3 contains 16 residues.

The chain couples TRBV6-2 or TRBV6-3 to TRBJ1-5, with 8 nucleotides matching TRBD1. The germline gives CDR1 MNHEY, CDR2 SVGEGT. V was pared by 1 base and J by 6 bases, with 20 bases of the junction left unmatched. CDR3 length: 20 amino acids. In DNA form, the CDR3 reads TGTGCCAGCAGTTACTACTCCAGTATGCAGGGGGCCGCAGAGGTTCAGCCCCAGCATTTT. Its translation: CASSYYSSMQGAAEVQPQHF.

Here the CDR3 DNA reads TGTGCCAGCAGCTCCACGGGTCGATCGGCCTACGAGCAGTACTTC. Translation gives CASSSTGRSAYEQYF. The chain joins TRBV7-9 to TRBJ2-7; D is undetermined. The length of the CDR3 is 15 residues. V gave up 4 bases and J gave up 2 bases, with 15 bases separating them. Germline values: CDR1 SEHNR, CDR2 FQNEAQ (reference sequence).

The table lists this clonotype with a few counts. The chain has TRBV5-1 and TRBJ2-2; 7 nucleotides agree with TRBD1. Per germline, CDR1 SGHRS and CDR2 YFSETQ. This CDR3 region has 15 residues. With 5 bases clipped from V and 2 bases from J, the junction kept 6 bases outside the gene matches. CDR3 loop: CASRPGDSNTGELFF. The CDR3 nucleotides are TGCGCCAGCAGACCTGGGGACAGCAACACCGGGGAGCTGTTTTTT.

The V call is TRBV7-6, the J call TRBJ1-1, with 10 bases fitting TRBD1. This CDR3 is built from 17 residues. Germline V CDR1 and CDR2: SGHVS, FNYEAQ. J lost 0 bases, V lost 3 bases, and 7 bases had no gene match. The CDR3, as DNA: TGTGCCAGCAGCTTTCTCCGGACAGGGGGACTGAACACTGAAGCTTTCTTT. This gives the protein CASSFLRTGGLNTEAFF.

This clonotype occurred many times. The chain has TRBV12-3 or TRBV12-4 and TRBJ2-7, with TRBD1 matching 8 bases. Losses at the gene ends were 6 bases for V and 6 bases for J; bases not matched to a gene: 4. There are 12 residues in the CDR3. The DNA for the CDR3 is TGTGCCAGCAGCTCGGACAGGGTCGAGCAGTACTTC. Translated: CASSSDRVEQYF.

This chain uses TRBV12-3 or TRBV12-4 with TRBJ2-1; D could derive from TRBD1 or TRBD2 (5 bases each). V dropped 3 bases and J dropped 15 bases, with 27 bases sitting between them. The CDR3 extends over 16 amino acids. The CDR3 bases are TGTGCCAGCAGTTTTGCTCTGGGGGACCCACCAGATACTCGGTTCTTC. It encodes CASSFALGDPPDTRFF.

This clonotype turned up a few times. V and J are TRBV7-6 and TRBJ2-1; D is unresolved. V gave up 6 bases and J gave up 3 bases, with 12 bases separating them. The CDR3 has 14 residues. Germline lookup yields CDR1 SGHVS and CDR2 FNYEAQ. The CDR3 sequence is CASSSGPYYNEQFF. CDR3 coding DNA: TGTGCCAGCAGTTCAGGTCCTTACTACAATGAGCAGTTCTTC. The variable domain in full, with the rest retrieved from reference TRBV7-6 and TRBJ2-1, is GAGVSQSPRYKVTKRGQDVALRCDPISGHVSLYWYRQALGQGPEFLTYFNYEAQQDKSGLPNDRFSAERPEGSISTLTIQRTEQRDSAMYRCASSSGPYYNEQFFGPGTRLTVL.

This clonotype has only a few counts. The rearrangement joins TRBV6-2 or TRBV6-3 to TRBJ2-7; 8 nucleotides line up with TRBD2. V trimming: 6 bases; J trimming: 1 base; junction bases outside the gene matches: 8. From germline, CDR1 is MNHEY and CDR2 SVGEGT. The CDR3 extends over 15 amino acids. CDR3 amino acids: CASRYTSSGSYEQYF. CDR3 nucleotide sequence: TGTGCCAGCAGATACACGTCTAGCGGGTCCTACGAGCAGTACTTC.

DNA of the CDR3: TGCGCCAGCAACTCAAACCCCGGGACGCCGAACGAGCAGTACTTC. It encodes CASNSNPGTPNEQYF. The rearrangement joins TRBV4-1 to TRBJ2-7; either TRBD1 or TRBD2 may supply D (5 bases each). V lost 7 bases to trimming and J lost 5 bases, with 21 bases between them. Per the germline V gene, CDR1 is MGHRA and CDR2 is YSYEKL. This CDR3 has 15 residues.